This T cell receptor (beta chain) was recovered during a study of molecular identifiers for immune sequencing clone quantification. V lost 8 bases, J lost 5 bases, and 16 bases stayed unmatched. Germline CDR1 reads MGHRA; CDR2 reads YSYEKL. The CDR3 contains 16 residues. From the PCR reads, TCRdb called clonotypes with MiXCR, one entry per CDR3 protein. The data hold approximately 630,000 distinct CDR3 sequences, with about 25% observed a single time. Broader study findings: Jurkat TCR RNA from one cell was spiked into about a million naive cells, and it was reportedly detectable there.

This clonotype was detected many times. Its antigen is unknown. This TCR derives from a human donor in good health. Some libraries in this study had Jurkat cell RNA spiked in. The chain joins TRBV4-1 to TRBJ1-1; 8 bases are a match to TRBD1. Sequencing was done on a sample of naive CD8+ T cells from blood, with Jurkat cell RNA spiked in. This sample's subset: FACS-sorted CD8+CD4-CCR7+CD45RA+ naive T cells. CDR3 sequence: CASGISTGGVRTEAFF. The CDR3 coding sequence is TGCGCCAGCGGAATCAGTACAGGGGGGGTAAGGACTGAAGCTTTCTTT.